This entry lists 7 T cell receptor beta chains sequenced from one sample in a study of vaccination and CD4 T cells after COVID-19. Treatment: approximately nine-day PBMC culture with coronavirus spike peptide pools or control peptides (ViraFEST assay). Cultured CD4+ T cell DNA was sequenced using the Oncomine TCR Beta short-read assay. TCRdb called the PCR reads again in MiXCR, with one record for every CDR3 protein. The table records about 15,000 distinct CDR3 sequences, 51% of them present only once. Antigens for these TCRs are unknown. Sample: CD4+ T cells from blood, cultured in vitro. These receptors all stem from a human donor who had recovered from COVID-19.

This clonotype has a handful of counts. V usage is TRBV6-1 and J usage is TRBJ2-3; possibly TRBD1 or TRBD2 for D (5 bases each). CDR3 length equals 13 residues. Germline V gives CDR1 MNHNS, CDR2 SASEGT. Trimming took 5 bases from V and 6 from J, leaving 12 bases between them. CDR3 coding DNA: TGTGCCAGCAGTCGGTCCGGGGCGGATACGCAGTATTTT. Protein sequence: CASSRSGADTQYF.

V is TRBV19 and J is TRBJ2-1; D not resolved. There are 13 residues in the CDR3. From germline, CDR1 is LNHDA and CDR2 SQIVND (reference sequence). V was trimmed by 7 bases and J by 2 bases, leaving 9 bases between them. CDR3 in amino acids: CASTGPTYNEQFF. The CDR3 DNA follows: TGTGCCAGTACTGGACCCACCTACAATGAGCAGTTCTTC.

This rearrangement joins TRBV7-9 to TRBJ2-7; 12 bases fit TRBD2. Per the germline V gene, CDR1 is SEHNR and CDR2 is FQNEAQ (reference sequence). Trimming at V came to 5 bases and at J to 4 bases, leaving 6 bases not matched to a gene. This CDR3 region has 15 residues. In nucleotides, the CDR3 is TGTGCCAGCAGCCCCTCTAGCGGGGGGGATTACGAGCAGTACTTC. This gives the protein CASSPSSGGDYEQYF.

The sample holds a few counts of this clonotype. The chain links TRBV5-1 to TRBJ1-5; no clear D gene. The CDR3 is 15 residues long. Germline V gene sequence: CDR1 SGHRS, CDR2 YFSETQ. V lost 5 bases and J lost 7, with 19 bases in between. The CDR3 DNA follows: TGCGCCAGCAGTCCCGGGATCAAGACGTCGCAGCCCCAGCATTTT. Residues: CASSPGIKTSQPQHF.

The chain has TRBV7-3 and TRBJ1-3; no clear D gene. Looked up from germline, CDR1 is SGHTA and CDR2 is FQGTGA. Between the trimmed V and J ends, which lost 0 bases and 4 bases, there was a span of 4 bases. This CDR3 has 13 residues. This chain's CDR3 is CASSLTRGNTIYF. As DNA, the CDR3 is TGTGCCAGCAGCTTAACCCGGGGAAACACCATATATTTT.

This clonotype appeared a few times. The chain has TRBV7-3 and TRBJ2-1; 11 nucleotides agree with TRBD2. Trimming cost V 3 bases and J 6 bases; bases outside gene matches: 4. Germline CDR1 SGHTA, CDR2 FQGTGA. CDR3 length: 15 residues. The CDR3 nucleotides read TGTGCCAGCAGCTTCACTAGCGGGAGAACCAATGAGCAGTTCTTC. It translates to CASSFTSGRTNEQFF.

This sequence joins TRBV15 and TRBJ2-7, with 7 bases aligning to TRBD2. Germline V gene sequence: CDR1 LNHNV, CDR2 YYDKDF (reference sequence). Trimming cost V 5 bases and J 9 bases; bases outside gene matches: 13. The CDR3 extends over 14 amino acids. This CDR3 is CATSGGGGMGVQYF. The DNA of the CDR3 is TGTGCCACCAGCGGCGGCGGGGGAATGGGGGTGCAGTACTTC. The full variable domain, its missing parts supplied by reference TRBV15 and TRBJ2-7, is DAMVIQNPRYQVTQFGKPVTLSCSQTLNHNVMYWYQQKSSQAPKLLFHYYDKDFNNEADTPDNFQSRRPNTSFCFLDIRSPGLGDTAMYLCATSGGGGMGVQYFGPGTRLTVT.